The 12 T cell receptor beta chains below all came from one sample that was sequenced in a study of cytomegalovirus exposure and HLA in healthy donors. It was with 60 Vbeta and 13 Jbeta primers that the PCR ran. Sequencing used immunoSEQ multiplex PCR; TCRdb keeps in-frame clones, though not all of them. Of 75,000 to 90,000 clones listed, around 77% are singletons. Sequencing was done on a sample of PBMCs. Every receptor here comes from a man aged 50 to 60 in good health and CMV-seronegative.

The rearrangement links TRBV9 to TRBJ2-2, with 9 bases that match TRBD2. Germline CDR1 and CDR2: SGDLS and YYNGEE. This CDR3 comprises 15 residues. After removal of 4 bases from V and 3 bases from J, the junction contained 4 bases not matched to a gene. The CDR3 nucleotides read TGTGCCAGCAGCTTGACTAGCGGACACACCGGGGAGCTGTTTTTT. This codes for CASSLTSGHTGELFF.

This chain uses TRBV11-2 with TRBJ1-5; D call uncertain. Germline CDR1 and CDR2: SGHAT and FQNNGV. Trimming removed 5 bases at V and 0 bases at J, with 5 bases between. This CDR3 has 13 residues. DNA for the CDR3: TGTGCCAGCAGCACTGATAGCAATCAGCCCCAGCATTTT. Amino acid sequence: CASSTDSNQPQHF.

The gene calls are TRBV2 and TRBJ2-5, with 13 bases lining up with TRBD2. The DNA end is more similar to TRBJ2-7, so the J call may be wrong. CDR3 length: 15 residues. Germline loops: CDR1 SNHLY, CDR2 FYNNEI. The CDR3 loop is CASSKTSGGLYEQYF. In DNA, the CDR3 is TGTGCCAGCAGTAAGACTAGCGGGGGGTTGTACGAGCAGTACTTC.

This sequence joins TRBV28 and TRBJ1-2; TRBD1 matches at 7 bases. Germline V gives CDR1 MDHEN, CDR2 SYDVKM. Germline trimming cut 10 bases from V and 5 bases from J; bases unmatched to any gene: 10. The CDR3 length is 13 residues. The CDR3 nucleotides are TGTGCCATCCAGGGGGGATTTAGTTATGGCTACACCTTC. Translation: CAIQGGFSYGYTF.

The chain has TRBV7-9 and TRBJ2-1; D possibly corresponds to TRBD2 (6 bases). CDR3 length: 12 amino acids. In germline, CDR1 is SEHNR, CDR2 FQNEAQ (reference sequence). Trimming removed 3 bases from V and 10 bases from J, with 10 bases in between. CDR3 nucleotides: TGTGCCAGCAGCTTTGGTGGGGGGGAGCAGTTCTTC. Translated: CASSFGGGEQFF.

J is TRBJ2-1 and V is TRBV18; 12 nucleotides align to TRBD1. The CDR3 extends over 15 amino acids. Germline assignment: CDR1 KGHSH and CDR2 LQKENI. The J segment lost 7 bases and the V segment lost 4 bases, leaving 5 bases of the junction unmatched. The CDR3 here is CASSLGTGGGNEQFF. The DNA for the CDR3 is TGTGCCAGCTCACTCGGGACAGGGGGCGGAAATGAGCAGTTCTTC.

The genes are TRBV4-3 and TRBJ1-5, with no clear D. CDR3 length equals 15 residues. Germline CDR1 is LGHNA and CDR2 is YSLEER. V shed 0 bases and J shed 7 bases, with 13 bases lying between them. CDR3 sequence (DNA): TGCGCCAGCAGCCAAGATTGGAGGGTGGCCCAGCCCCAGCATTTT. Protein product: CASSQDWRVAQPQHF.

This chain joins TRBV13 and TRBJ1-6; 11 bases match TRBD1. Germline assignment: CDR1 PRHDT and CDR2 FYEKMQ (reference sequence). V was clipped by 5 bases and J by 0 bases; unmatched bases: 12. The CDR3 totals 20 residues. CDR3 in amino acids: CASSDRRGQGGSSYNSPLHF. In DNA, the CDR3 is TGTGCCAGCAGCGACCGCCGGGGACAGGGGGGGAGCTCCTATAATTCACCCCTCCACTTT. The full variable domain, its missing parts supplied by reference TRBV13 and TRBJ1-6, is AAGVIQSPRHLIKEKRETATLKCYPIPRHDTVYWYQQGPGQDPQFLISFYEKMQSDKGSIPDRFSAQQFSDYHSELNMSSLELGDSALYFCASSDRRGQGGSSYNSPLHFGNGTRLTVT.

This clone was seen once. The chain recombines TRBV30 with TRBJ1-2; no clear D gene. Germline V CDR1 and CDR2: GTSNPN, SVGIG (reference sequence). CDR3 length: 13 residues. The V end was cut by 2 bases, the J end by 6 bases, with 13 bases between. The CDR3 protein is CAWSKWEGNGYTF. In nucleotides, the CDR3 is TGTGCCTGGAGTAAGTGGGAGGGAAATGGCTACACCTTC.

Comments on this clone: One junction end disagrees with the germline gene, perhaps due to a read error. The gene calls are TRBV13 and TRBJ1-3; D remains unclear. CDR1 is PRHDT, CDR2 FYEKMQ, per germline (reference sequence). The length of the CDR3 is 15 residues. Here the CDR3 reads CASSLASGSGNAIYF. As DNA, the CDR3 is TGTGCCAGCAGCTTAGCCAGCGGCTCTGGAAACGCCATATATTTT.

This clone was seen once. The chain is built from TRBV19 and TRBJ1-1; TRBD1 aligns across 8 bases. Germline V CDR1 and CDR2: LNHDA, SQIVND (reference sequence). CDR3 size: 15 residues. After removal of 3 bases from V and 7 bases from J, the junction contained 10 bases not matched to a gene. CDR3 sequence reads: CASSMGNRGRIEAFF. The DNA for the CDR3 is TGTGCCAGTAGTATGGGGAACAGGGGGAGGATTGAAGCTTTCTTT.

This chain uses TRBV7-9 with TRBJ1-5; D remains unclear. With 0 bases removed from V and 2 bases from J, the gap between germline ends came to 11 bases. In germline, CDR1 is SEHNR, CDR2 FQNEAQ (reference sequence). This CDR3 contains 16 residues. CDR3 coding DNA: TGTGCCAGCAGCTTAGCTGTCTCAAGAGGCAATCAGCCCCAGCATTTT. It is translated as CASSLAVSRGNQPQHF.